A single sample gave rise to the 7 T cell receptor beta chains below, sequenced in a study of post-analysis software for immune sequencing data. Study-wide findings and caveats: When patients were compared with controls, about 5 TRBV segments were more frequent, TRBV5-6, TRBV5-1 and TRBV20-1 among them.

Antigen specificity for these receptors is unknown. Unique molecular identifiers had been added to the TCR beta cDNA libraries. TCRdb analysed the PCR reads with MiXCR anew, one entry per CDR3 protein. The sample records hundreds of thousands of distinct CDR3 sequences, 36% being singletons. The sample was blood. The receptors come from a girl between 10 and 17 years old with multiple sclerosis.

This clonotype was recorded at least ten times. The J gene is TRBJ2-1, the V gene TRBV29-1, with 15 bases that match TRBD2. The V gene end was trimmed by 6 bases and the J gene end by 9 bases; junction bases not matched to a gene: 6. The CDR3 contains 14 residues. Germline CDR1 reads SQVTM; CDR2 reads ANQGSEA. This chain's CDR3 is CSVSGTSGRTEQFF. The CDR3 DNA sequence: TGCAGCGTCTCGGGGACTAGCGGGAGGACTGAGCAGTTCTTC.

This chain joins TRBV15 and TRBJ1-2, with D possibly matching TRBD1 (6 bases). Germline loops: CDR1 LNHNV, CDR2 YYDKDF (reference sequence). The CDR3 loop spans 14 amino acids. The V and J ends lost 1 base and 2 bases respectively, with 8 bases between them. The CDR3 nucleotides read TGTGCCACCAGCAGAGGCAGGGGAAACTATGGCTACACCTTC. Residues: CATSRGRGNYGYTF.

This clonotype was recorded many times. The CDR3 nucleotides read TGTGCCAGTAGTCTAGGCAGGGGCCAAGAGACCCAGTACTTC. Its protein product is CASSLGRGQETQYF. This chain uses TRBV19 with TRBJ2-5; a possible D gene is TRBD1 (6 bases). Between the trimmed V and J ends, which lost 5 bases and 1 base, there was a span of 11 bases. The CDR3 loop spans 14 amino acids. Germline values: CDR1 LNHDA, CDR2 SQIVND (reference sequence).

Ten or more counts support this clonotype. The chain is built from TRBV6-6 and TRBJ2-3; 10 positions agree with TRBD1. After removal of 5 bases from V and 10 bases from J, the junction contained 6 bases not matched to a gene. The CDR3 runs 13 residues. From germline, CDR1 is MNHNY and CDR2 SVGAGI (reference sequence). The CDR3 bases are TGTGCCAGCAGTCCCGTAGGGACAGGGGCGCAGTATTTT. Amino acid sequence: CASSPVGTGAQYF.

The CDR3 region is CASSQEVTQYF. The CDR3 region has the DNA TGTGCCAGCAGCCAGGAGGTCACGCAGTATTTT. The chain couples TRBV7-2 to TRBJ2-3; D possibly corresponds to TRBD2 (5 bases). From germline, CDR1 is SGHTA and CDR2 FQGNSA. CDR3 length equals 11 residues. Trimming removed 5 bases at V and 9 bases at J, with 9 bases between.

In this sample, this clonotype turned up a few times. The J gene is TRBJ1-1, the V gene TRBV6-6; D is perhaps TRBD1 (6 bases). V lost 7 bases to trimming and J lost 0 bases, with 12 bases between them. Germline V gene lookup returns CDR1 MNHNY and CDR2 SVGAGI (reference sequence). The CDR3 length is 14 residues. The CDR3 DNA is TGTGCCAGCACCGATAGGGGGGTGAACACTGAAGCTTTCTTT. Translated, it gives CASTDRGVNTEAFF.

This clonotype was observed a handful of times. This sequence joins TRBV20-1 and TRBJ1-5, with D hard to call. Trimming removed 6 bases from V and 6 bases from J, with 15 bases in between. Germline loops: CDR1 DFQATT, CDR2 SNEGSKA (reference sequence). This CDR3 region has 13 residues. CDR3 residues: CSATDTSGQPQHF. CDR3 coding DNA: TGCAGTGCCACCGACACCAGTGGTCAGCCCCAGCATTTT.